The entry below describes one T cell receptor beta chain. Antigen unknown. The assay was immunoSEQ multiplex PCR, and TCRdb's table has in-frame clones only and misses some. The table records more than 13,000 clones, about 86% of them present only once. Repertoires were sampled repeatedly during chemoradiotherapy. This sample is drawn from a study of chemoradiotherapy in HPV16-positive cancers. Study details: Functional T-cell assays on a couple of HPV16-positive patients' cells defined candidate HPV-specific clones and common TCR motifs.

With V trimmed by 2 bases and J by 10 bases, 6 bases remained unmatched. There are 15 residues in the CDR3. Germline loops: CDR1 MNHEY, CDR2 SMNVEV (reference sequence). Overall study findings and caveats: During treatment, candidate HPV-specific clones and E7-related motifs expanded in tumor.

The sequence was collected from a human donor with HPV-associated anogenital cancer. The sample consisted of blood, taken from a patient who underwent chemoradiotherapy. The V and J genes are TRBV27 and TRBJ1-6; TRBD1 agrees at 9 bases. The CDR3, as DNA: TGTGCCAGCAGTTTAGCGACAGGGGGGGCGTCACCCCTCCACTTT. This translates into CASSLATGGASPLHF.